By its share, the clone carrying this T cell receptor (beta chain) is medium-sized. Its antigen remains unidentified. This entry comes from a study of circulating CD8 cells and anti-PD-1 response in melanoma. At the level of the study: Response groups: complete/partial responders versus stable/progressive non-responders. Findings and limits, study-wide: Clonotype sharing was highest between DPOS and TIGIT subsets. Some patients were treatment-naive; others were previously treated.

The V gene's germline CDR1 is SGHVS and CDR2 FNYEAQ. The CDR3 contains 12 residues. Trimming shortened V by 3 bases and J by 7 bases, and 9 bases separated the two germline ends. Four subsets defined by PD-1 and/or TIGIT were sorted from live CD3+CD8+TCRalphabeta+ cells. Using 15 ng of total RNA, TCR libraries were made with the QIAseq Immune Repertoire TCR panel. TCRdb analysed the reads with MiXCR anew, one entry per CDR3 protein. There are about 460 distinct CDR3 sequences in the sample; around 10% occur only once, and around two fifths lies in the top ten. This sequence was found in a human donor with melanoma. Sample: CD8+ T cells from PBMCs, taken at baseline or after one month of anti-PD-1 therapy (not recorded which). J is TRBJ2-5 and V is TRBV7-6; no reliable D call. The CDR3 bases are TGTGCCAGCAGCTTCCCCCCCGGGACCCAGTACTTC. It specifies CASSFPPGTQYF.